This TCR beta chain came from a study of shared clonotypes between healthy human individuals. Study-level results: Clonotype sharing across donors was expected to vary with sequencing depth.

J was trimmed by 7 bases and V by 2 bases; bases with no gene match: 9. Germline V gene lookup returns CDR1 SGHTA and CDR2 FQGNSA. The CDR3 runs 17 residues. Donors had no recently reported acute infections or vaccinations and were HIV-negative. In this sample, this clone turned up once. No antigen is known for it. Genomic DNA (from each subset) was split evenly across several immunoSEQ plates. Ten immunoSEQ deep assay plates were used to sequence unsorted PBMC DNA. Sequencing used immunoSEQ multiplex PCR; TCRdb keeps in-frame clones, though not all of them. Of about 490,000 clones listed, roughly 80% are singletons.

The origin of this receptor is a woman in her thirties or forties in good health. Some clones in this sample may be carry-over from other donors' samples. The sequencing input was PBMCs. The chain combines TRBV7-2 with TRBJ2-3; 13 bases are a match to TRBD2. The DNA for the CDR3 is TGTGCCAGCAGCTTAACCCCGCTGACTAGCGGGGGGTATACGCAGTATTTT. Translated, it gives CASSLTPLTSGGYTQYF.